The next 14 T cell receptor beta chains were all read from a single sample in a study of type 1 regulatory T cells (dated by TCRdb to the early 2020s). TCRdb records Illumina MiSeq as the sequencer. The raw public reads went through TCRdb reprocessing: fastp at Q25, MiXCR clone calling, in-frame beta chains kept. Each entry merges the rows of one CDR3 protein and shows their most common DNA and genes. This sample is represented by approximately 100,000 distinct CDR3 sequences; roughly a third of them were singletons. The ten largest clonotypes hold 2.2% of the sample. The sample was CD4+ T cells, either the whole sample or a sorted fraction (not recorded which). These TCRs come from a human donor in good health.

The chain carries TRBV4-1 and TRBJ2-1; D is unclear. The CDR3 length is 16 residues. Trimming cost V 0 bases and J 2 bases, with 11 bases left between them. Germline V gives CDR1 MGHRA, CDR2 YSYEKL. The CDR3 DNA reads as TGCGCCAGCAGCCAAGATTGGAACGGCCCCTACAATGAGCAGTTCTTC. Residues: CASSQDWNGPYNEQFF.

This clonotype was picked up a small number of times. The junction and the germline gene differ at one end; a read error may be behind it. The chain has TRBV29-1 and TRBJ2-2; D not certain. Germline CDR1 and CDR2: SQVTM and ANQGSEA. This CDR3 has 13 amino acids. DNA of the CDR3: TGCAGCGGTGAAAGACTGGACACCGGGGAGCTGTTTTTT. Its protein product is CSGERLDTGELFF.

This chain joins TRBV2 and TRBJ2-2; perhaps TRBD1 as D (7 bases). CDR1 and CDR2 from the germline V gene are SNHLY and FYNNEI. The CDR3 spans 14 residues. CDR3 residues: CAVKGGTDTGELFF. The CDR3 DNA is TGTGCAGTCAAAGGAGGGACAGACACCGGGGAGCTGTTTTTT.

The chain combines TRBV7-2 with TRBJ1-2, with D possibly being TRBD1 (6 bases). Germline CDR1 is SGHTA and CDR2 is FQGNSA. This CDR3 has 16 amino acids. V was clipped by 1 base and J by 4 bases, with 16 bases between them. The CDR3 sequence: CASSLVGRGRIYGYTF. DNA for the CDR3: TGTGCCAGCAGCTTAGTCGGTAGGGGGAGGATCTATGGCTACACCTTC.

The chain recombines TRBV14 with TRBJ1-5; tentative D call: TRBD1 (6 bases). The CDR3 is 16 residues long. Germline V lookup: CDR1 SGHDN, CDR2 FVKESK. With 5 bases removed from V and 0 bases from J, the gap between germline ends came to 14 bases. The CDR3 region has the DNA TGTGCCAGCAGCTCCCGGGACAAGTATAGCAATCAGCCCCAGCATTTT. Its translation: CASSSRDKYSNQPQHF.

In this sample, this clonotype turned up a few times. This sequence joins TRBV20-1 and TRBJ1-2; no reliable D call. Trimming left V 6 bases short and J 8 bases short, with 4 bases between. Germline CDR1 and CDR2: DFQATT and SNEGSKA (reference sequence). The CDR3 totals 8 residues. As DNA, the CDR3 is TGCAGTGCCCCCGGCTACACCTTC. Its protein is CSAPGYTF.

At least ten counts were recorded for this clonotype. This rearrangement joins TRBV4-1 to TRBJ2-5, with 11 bases fitting TRBD2. The CDR3 extends over 16 amino acids. Germline CDR1 is MGHRA and CDR2 is YSYEKL. J was trimmed by 2 bases and V by 4 bases; bases with no gene match: 6. The CDR3 DNA reads as TGCGCCAGCAGCCGCCCGGGACTAGCGGATCAAGAGACCCAGTACTTC. Translated, it gives CASSRPGLADQETQYF.

The V and J genes are TRBV7-2 and TRBJ1-2; no definite D call. There are 13 residues in the CDR3. CDR1 is SGHTA and CDR2 is FQGNSA in the germline V gene. Trimming removed 4 bases from V and 2 bases from J, with 8 bases in between. CDR3 coding DNA: TGTGCCAGCAGCTCAGATGACAACTATGGCTACACCTTC. Its translation is CASSSDDNYGYTF. Drawing the rest from reference TRBV7-2 and TRBJ1-2, the complete variable domain is GAGVSQSPSNKVTEKGKDVELRCDPISGHTALYWYRQSLGQGLEFLIYFQGNSAPDKSGLPSDRFSAERTGGSVSTLTIQRTQQEDSAVYLCASSSDDNYGYTFGSGTRLTVV.

J is TRBJ2-2 and V is TRBV6-1, with 7 bases fitting TRBD1. The CDR3 spans 16 residues. The J segment lost 7 bases and the V segment lost 1 base, leaving 9 bases of the junction unmatched. Per germline, CDR1 MNHNS and CDR2 SASEGT. The CDR3 DNA reads as TGTGCCAGCAGTGAAGAACAGGGGTATTCGATCGGGGAGCTGTTTTTT. It yields the protein CASSEEQGYSIGELFF.

In its sample, this clonotype was seen a few times. The V and J genes are TRBV5-1 and TRBJ1-4; 8 bases are a match to TRBD1. Per germline, CDR1 SGHRS and CDR2 YFSETQ. CDR3 length: 14 residues. V was clipped by 5 bases and J by 5 bases; unmatched bases: 5. CDR3 DNA sequence: TGCGCCAGCAGACCGGGACAGGAGAATGAAAAACTGTTTTTT. It translates to CASRPGQENEKLFF.

J is TRBJ2-7 and V is TRBV10-3; D uncertain. The CDR3 has 12 residues. The germline V and J ends were trimmed by 3 bases and 3 bases, with 6 bases remaining between them. Germline values: CDR1 ENHRY, CDR2 SYGVKD. CDR3 nucleotide sequence: TGTGCCATCAGTGAAACCGACTACGAGCAGTACTTC. Its translation is CAISETDYEQYF.

With regard to this clonotype: At one end, the junction sequence differs from germline, possibly due to a read error. This chain links TRBV18 with TRBJ1-5; no reliable D call. Looked up from germline, CDR1 is KGHSH and CDR2 is LQKENI. The CDR3 sequence is 16 residues long. For the CDR3, the DNA is TGTGCCAGCTCTGCTGGGCGGGGATCGAGCAATCAGTCCCAGCATTTT. Its protein product is CASSAGRGSSNQSQHF.

V usage is TRBV19 and J usage is TRBJ2-3; 14 bases match TRBD2. This CDR3 spans 19 amino acids. Germline CDR1 is LNHDA and CDR2 is SQIVND (reference sequence). The junction had 8 bases not matched to a gene; V was cut back by 3 bases and J by 0 bases. The CDR3 sequence: CASSMEPGLAGASTDTQYF. For the CDR3, the DNA is TGTGCCAGTAGTATGGAACCGGGACTAGCGGGAGCTAGCACAGATACGCAGTATTTT. Together with reference TRBV19 and TRBJ2-3, the CDR3 gives the full variable domain: DGGITQSPKYLFRKEGQNVTLSCEQNLNHDAMYWYRQDPGQGLRLIYYSQIVNDFQKGDIAEGYSVSREKKESFPLTVTSAQKNPTAFYLCASSMEPGLAGASTDTQYFGPGTRLTVL.

In its sample, this clonotype was seen a few times. The V and J genes are TRBV9 and TRBJ2-1; no clear D. Trimming took off 3 bases at V and 5 bases at J, with 9 bases between the two ends. Germline V CDR1 and CDR2: SGDLS, YYNGEE. The CDR3 runs 13 residues. CDR3 protein: CASSERPNNEQFF. CDR3 sequence (DNA): TGTGCCAGCAGCGAGAGACCAAACAATGAGCAGTTCTTC.